This record looks at one T cell receptor (beta chain) sequence and its context. The sample belongs to a study of monozygotic twins with cystic fibrosis. Profiled with immunoSEQ multiplex PCR; TCRdb holds only in-frame clones, not every one. This sample has some 32,000 clones, with about 96% found just once. The ends lost 6 bases at V and 7 bases at J; junction bases unmatched: 7. CDR1 is SGHAT, CDR2 FQDESV, per germline (reference sequence). The length of the CDR3 is 15 residues. The sequenced sample was blood. The V call is TRBV11-1, the J call TRBJ1-6; 9 positions agree with TRBD1. This TCR was sampled from a girl aged 2 to 9 with cystic fibrosis. As DNA, the CDR3 is TGTGCCAGCAGAAGGACAGGGGCTCTCAATTCACCCCTCCACTTT. Residues: CASRRTGALNSPLHF.